This TCR beta chain was sequenced for a study of blood T cell repertoires in COVID-19. Original processing methods: Estimates of nucleated cell counts were drawn from the amplification of reference gene primers. The assay was immunoSEQ multiplex PCR, and TCRdb's table has in-frame clones only and misses some. D and trimming come from the DNA, and the V and J calls and clone size come from that table. The repertoire includes 250,000 to 350,000 clones, 84% of them detected once, and roughly 1.5% sits in the top ten. The V end was cut by 6 bases, the J end by 2 bases, with 11 bases between. The CDR3 is made up of 14 amino acids. Germline assignment: CDR1 MNHEY and CDR2 SVGAGI. Enrollment of patients from Seattle took place during active infection, with longitudinal follow-up.

The chain uses TRBV6-5 and TRBJ2-1; D may be TRBD1 (6 bases). The specimen sequenced was peripheral blood. This sequence was found in a human donor with COVID-19, enrolled during active disease. The donor label of this sample is uncertain. The CDR3 DNA is TGTGCCAGCAGGGGGGCACCCACCTACAATGAGCAGTTCTTC. It encodes CASRGAPTYNEQFF.